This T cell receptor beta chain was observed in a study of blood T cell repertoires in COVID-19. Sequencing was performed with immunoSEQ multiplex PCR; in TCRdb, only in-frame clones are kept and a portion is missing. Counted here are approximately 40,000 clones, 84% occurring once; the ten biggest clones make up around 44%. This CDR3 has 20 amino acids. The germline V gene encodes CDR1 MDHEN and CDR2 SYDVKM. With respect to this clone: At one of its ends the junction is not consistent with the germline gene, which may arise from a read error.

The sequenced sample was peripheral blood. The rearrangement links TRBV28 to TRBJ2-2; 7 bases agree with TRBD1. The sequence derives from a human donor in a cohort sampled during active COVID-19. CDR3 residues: CVSSPVPGQAGGLVSGELFF. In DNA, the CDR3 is TGTGTCAGCAGCCCTGTCCCTGGACAGGCTGGGGGTTTGGTGTCCGGGGAGCTGTTTTTT.